Following are 19 T cell receptor beta chains from one sample sequenced in a study of T-cell memory formation after mild COVID-19. TCRdb recomputed calls from the 5' RACE reads with MiXCR, one row per CDR3 protein. The data show fewer than 600,000 distinct CDR3 sequences, approximately 21% seen once. Sequenced input: PBMCs or a T cell subset sorted from them (not recorded which). The receptors shown here come from an adult woman who had mild COVID-19 (a few samples of this study predate the infection). Cell type and time point are not known.

The chain combines TRBV4-2 with TRBJ1-3; perhaps TRBD1 as D (6 bases). The CDR3 totals 18 residues. Germline loops: CDR1 LGHNA, CDR2 YNFKEQ. V was cut by 4 bases and J by 4 bases, with 23 bases left in between. The DNA of the CDR3 is TGTGCCAGCAGCCGAAGGGTCGTACAGGGAGGGAGAGGAAACACCATATATTTT. This gives the protein CASSRRVVQGGRGNTIYF.

This clonotype came up a few times. The chain combines TRBV5-4 with TRBJ2-5; TRBD1 is a possible D gene (5 bases). The germline gives CDR1 SGHNT, CDR2 YYREEE (reference sequence). This CDR3 is built from 13 residues. V was pared by 0 bases and J by 3 bases, with 6 bases between. The CDR3 loop is CASSLVTEETQYF. The CDR3 region has the DNA TGTGCCAGCAGCTTGGTGACAGAAGAGACCCAGTACTTC.

The rearrangement links TRBV5-1 to TRBJ2-7, with D uncertain. Germline CDR1 SGHRS, CDR2 YFSETQ. The CDR3 consists of 15 residues. The V end lost 0 bases, the J end lost 3 bases, and 13 bases lay between the germline ends. The CDR3 sequence: CASSLASGAFYEQYF. CDR3 DNA: TGCGCCAGCAGCTTGGCTTCAGGAGCATTCTACGAGCAGTACTTC.

The V and J genes are TRBV20-1 and TRBJ2-5; no clear D gene. The germline gives CDR1 DFQATT, CDR2 SNEGSKA (reference sequence). V was cut by 4 bases and J by 0 bases, with 18 bases left in between. This CDR3 has 16 residues. CDR3 region: CSAISADTWYQETQYF. CDR3 nucleotide sequence: TGCAGTGCTATTTCCGCGGATACTTGGTACCAAGAGACCCAGTACTTC.

This chain joins TRBV3-1 and TRBJ1-6; 9 bases map to TRBD1. Germline lookup yields CDR1 LGHDT and CDR2 YNNKEL (reference sequence). This CDR3 contains 17 residues. V dropped 1 base and J dropped 4; count of bases not matched to a gene: 5. In nucleotides, the CDR3 is TGTGCCAGCAGCCAAGGGACAGGGGATATATATAATTCACCCCTCCACTTT. Translating gives CASSQGTGDIYNSPLHF.

In its sample, this clonotype was seen a few times. CDR3 nucleotide sequence: TGTGCCTGGGGGACAGTTCCCTACGAGCAGTACTTC. Amino acids: CAWGTVPYEQYF. The V call is TRBV30, the J call TRBJ2-7, with TRBD1 matching over 7 bases. The V segment lost 5 bases and the J segment 2 bases; nucleotides outside the gene matches: 3. This CDR3 spans 12 amino acids. In germline, CDR1 is GTSNPN, CDR2 SVGIG (reference sequence).

This clonotype appeared a few times. A junction boundary mismatches the germline segment, possibly from a read error. The rearrangement joins TRBV29-1 to TRBJ2-7; D is unresolved. The V gene's germline CDR1 is SQVTM and CDR2 ANQGSEA. The CDR3 is 11 amino acids. The CDR3 bases are TGCAGCGTTCAAGATTCCTACGAGCAGTACTTC. It yields the protein CSVQDSYEQYF.

V usage is TRBV27 and J usage is TRBJ2-1; D is undetermined. The germline CDR1 and CDR2 sequences are MNHEY and SMNVEV (reference sequence). Between the trimmed V and J ends, which lost 3 bases and 5 bases, there was a span of 8 bases. The CDR3 sequence is 13 residues long. As DNA, the CDR3 is TGTGCCAGCAGTTTTTCCCTCCACAATGAGCAGTTCTTC. Protein product: CASSFSLHNEQFF.

The CDR3 here is CSSITDTQYF. DNA of the CDR3: TGCAGCTCAATCACAGATACGCAGTATTTT. The rearrangement links TRBV29-1 to TRBJ2-3; no reliable D call. The germline CDR1 and CDR2 sequences are SQVTM and ANQGSEA. V gave up 8 bases and J gave up 2 bases, with 5 bases separating them. This CDR3 contains 10 residues.

V is TRBV3-1 and J is TRBJ2-7; D perhaps matches TRBD2 (5 bases). Germline lookup yields CDR1 LGHDT and CDR2 YNNKEL (reference sequence). The CDR3 totals 13 residues. Trimming took 1 base from V and 6 from J, leaving 10 bases between them. CDR3 nucleotides: TGTGCCAGCAGCCAAGGGGAGTTGTTCGAGCAGTACTTC. It is translated as CASSQGELFEQYF.

This chain links TRBV20-1 with TRBJ1-2; D gene uncertain. The CDR3 consists of 13 residues. Germline V gives CDR1 DFQATT, CDR2 SNEGSKA (reference sequence). The V end was cut by 0 bases, the J end by 2 bases, with 7 bases between. CDR3 DNA: TGCAGTGCTAGAGAGGGAGGAAACTATGGCTACACCTTC. Protein: CSAREGGNYGYTF.

This clonotype was seen a handful of times. V is TRBV12-3 or TRBV12-4 and J is TRBJ1-6; D possibly corresponds to TRBD1 (5 bases). Trimming shortened V by 0 bases and J by 7 bases, and 10 bases separated the two germline ends. The CDR3 contains 15 residues. Here the CDR3 reads CASSLAQGSNSPLHF. The CDR3 bases are TGTGCCAGCAGTTTAGCCCAGGGATCGAATTCACCCCTCCACTTT.

This clonotype was seen once. The gene calls are TRBV10-3 and TRBJ2-7; TRBD1 matches 8 bases. Germline CDR1 is ENHRY and CDR2 is SYGVKD. Trimming removed 3 bases from V and 5 bases from J; junction bases left unmatched: 9. This CDR3 has 15 amino acids. The CDR3 DNA sequence: TGTGCCATCAGTGAACCTACAGGGGGGAGGCACGAGCAGTACTTC. This encodes CAISEPTGGRHEQYF.

This clonotype showed up just a few times. Germline is not matched at one junction end, which may reflect a read error. This sequence joins TRBV7-7 and TRBJ2-5; 7 nucleotides line up with TRBD2. The length of the CDR3 is 16 residues. The germline V gene encodes CDR1 SSHAT and CDR2 FNYEAQ (reference sequence). Written as DNA, the CDR3 is TGTGCTAGCAGCGCAGCGGGTCCCGGGTCGGGGGGGACCCAGTACTTC. Translated: CASSAAGPGSGGTQYF. Complete variable domain (other parts from reference TRBV7-7 and TRBJ2-5): GAGVSQSPRYKVTKRGQDVTLRCDPISSHATLYWYQQALGQGPEFLTYFNYEAQPDKSGLPSDRFSAERPEGSISTLTIQRTEQRDSAMYRCASSAAGPGSGGTQYFGPGTRLLVL.

This clonotype was found a few times. This chain uses TRBV4-2 with TRBJ1-5, with D hard to call. The V gene's germline CDR1 is LGHNA and CDR2 YNFKEQ. V gave up 0 bases and J gave up 0 bases, with 12 bases separating them. CDR3 size: 17 residues. The chain's CDR3 is CASSQDRLGNSNQPQHF. CDR3 coding DNA: TGTGCCAGCAGCCAAGATCGATTGGGCAATAGCAATCAGCCCCAGCATTTT.

This rearrangement joins TRBV6-4 to TRBJ2-4; possibly TRBD2 for D (6 bases). Trimming removed 3 bases at V and 13 bases at J, with 16 bases between. CDR1 is MRHNA, CDR2 SNTAGT, per germline. CDR3 size: 13 residues. CDR3 DNA: TGTGCCAGCAGTGAGAAATCCGGGACTCAGCAGTACTTC. Translation gives CASSEKSGTQQYF.

This chain connects TRBV6-5 to TRBJ1-1; TRBD1 aligns across 7 bases. Germline trimming cut 3 bases from V and 7 bases from J; bases unmatched to any gene: 5. CDR3 size: 13 residues. Germline assignment: CDR1 MNHEY and CDR2 SVGAGI. The CDR3 bases are TGTGCCAGCAGTTATGGATGGGACAGTGAAGCTTTCTTT. This gives the protein CASSYGWDSEAFF.

The rearrangement uses TRBV4-1 and TRBJ2-4; no firm D call. This CDR3 region has 15 residues. Deletions cut 0 bases from V and 9 bases from J, with 15 bases between. The germline V gene has CDR1 MGHRA and CDR2 YSYEKL. The CDR3 coding sequence is TGCGCCAGCAGCCAAGAAGCATTGAGTCTTAGCATTCAGTACTTC. Translation gives CASSQEALSLSIQYF.

This clonotype showed up just a few times. V is TRBV7-2 and J is TRBJ2-3; D is possibly TRBD1 (5 bases). Per germline, CDR1 SGHTA and CDR2 FQGNSA. Trimming pared 2 bases from V and 3 bases from J, leaving 15 bases between. The CDR3 has 16 residues. CDR3 protein: CASSLIPGRGTDTQYF. CDR3 DNA sequence: TGTGCCAGCAGCTTAATCCCAGGGCGTGGGACAGATACGCAGTATTTT. The whole variable domain, filled in from reference TRBV7-2 and TRBJ2-3, reads GAGVSQSPSNKVTEKGKDVELRCDPISGHTALYWYRQSLGQGLEFLIYFQGNSAPDKSGLPSDRFSAERTGGSVSTLTIQRTQQEDSAVYLCASSLIPGRGTDTQYFGPGTRLTVL.